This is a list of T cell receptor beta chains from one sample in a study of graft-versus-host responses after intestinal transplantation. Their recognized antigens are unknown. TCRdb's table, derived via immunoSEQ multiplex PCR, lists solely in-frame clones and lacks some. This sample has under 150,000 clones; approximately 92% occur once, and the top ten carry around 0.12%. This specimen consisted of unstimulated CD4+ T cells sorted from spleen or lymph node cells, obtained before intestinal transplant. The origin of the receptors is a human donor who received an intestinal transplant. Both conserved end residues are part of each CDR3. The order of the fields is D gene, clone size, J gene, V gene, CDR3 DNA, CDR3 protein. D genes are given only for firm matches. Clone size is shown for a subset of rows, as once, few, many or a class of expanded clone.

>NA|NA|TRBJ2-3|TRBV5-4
TGTGCCAAACGGGTTTTCACAGATACGCAGTATTTT
CAKRVFTDTQYF
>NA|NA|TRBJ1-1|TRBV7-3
TGTGCCAGCAGCTTTTTTCCGGGGGACACTGAAGCTTTCTTT
CASSFFPGDTEAFF
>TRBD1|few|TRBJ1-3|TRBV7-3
TGTGCCAGCAGCTTGGGACAGGGTAGCACCATATATTTT
CASSLGQGSTIYF
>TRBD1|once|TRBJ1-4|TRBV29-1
TGCAGCGTTCTCGGACAGGGTAGTAGGGAAAAACTGTTTTTT
CSVLGQGSREKLFF
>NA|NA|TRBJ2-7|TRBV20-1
TGCAGTGCCGTTCTCAACTACGAGCAGTACTTC
CSAVLNYEQYF
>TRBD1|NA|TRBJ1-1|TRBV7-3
TGTGCCAGCAGCCCAATACACAGGGGAACTGAAGCTTTCTTT
CASSPIHRGTEAFF
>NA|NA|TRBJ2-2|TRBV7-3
TGTGCCAGCAGTCTGGACCCGAACACCGGGGAGCTGTTTTTT
CASSLDPNTGELFF
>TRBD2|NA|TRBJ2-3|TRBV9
TGTGCCAACAGCGTTTCTAGCGGGAGAGGACCAGATACGCAGTATTTT
CANSVSSGRGPDTQYF
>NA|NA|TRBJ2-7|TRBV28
TGTGCCAGCAGTTTAGCGGGGATGAACTACGAGCAGTACTTC
CASSLAGMNYEQYF
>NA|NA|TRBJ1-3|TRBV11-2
TGTGCCAGCAGCTTAGTTGCAGAGCGAACAGTGCGCTCTGGAAACACCATATATTTT
CASSLVAERTVRSGNTIYF
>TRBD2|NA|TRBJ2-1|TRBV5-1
TGCGCCAGCAGCTTGGCCACATTGGCGGGAGCCACGAATGAGCAGTTCTTC
CASSLATLAGATNEQFF
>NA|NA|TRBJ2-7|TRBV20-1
TGCAGTGCTAGAGGCATCTACGAGCAGTACTTC
CSARGIYEQYF
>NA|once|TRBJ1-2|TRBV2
TGTGCCAGCAGTCTGGACCCGGAGGGCTATGGCTACACCTTC
CASSLDPEGYGYTF
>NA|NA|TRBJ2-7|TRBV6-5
TGTGCCAGCAGTTATAGTAACGCTAGGGAGCAGTACTTC
CASSYSNAREQYF
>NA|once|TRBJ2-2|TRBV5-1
TGCGCCAGCATCCAGAGGCCGGGGCTCACCGGGGAGCTGTTTTTT
CASIQRPGLTGELFF
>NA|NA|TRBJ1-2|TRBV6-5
TGTGCCAGCAGTTACTCTCAAGGGAAACCCACCTTC
CASSYSQGKPTF
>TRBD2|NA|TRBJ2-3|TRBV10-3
TGTGCCATTAAACTAGCGGGAGGGACTAGCACAGATACGCAGTATTTT
CAIKLAGGTSTDTQYF
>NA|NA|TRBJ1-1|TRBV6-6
TGTGCCAGCAGTTACCCCTCGGGGGGGGCCATTGAAGCTTTCTTT
CASSYPSGGAIEAFF
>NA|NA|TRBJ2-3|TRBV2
TGTGCCAGCAGTGAAGGCTCCACAGATACGCAGTATTTT
CASSEGSTDTQYF
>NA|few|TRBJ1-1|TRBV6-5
TGTGCCAGCAGTTGGGGCGGTGAAGCTTTCTTT
CASSWGGEAFF
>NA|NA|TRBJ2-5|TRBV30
TGTGCCTGGTCCTTAGGGGAGACCCAGTACTTC
CAWSLGETQYF
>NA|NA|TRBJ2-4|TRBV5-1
TGCGCCAGCAGCATCGGTAGGGAAAACATTCAGTACTTC
CASSIGRENIQYF
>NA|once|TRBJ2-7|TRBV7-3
TGTGCCAGCGAGAAGGGTTACGAGCAGTACTTC
CASEKGYEQYF
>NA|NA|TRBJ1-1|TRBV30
TGTGCCTGGAGTGTAACGTCAGCTATGAACACTGAAGCTTTCTTT
CAWSVTSAMNTEAFF
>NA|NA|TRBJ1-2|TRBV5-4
TGTGCCAGCAGCTGGGACAAAAACTATGGCTACACCTTC
CASSWDKNYGYTF
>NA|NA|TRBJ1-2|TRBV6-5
TGTGCCAGCAGTTATATCGGGCGAGGGGAGAGGGGCTACACCTTC
CASSYIGRGERGYTF
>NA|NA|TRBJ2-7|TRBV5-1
TGCGCCAGCAGCTTGACTCCAGACACCTACGAGCAGTACTTC
CASSLTPDTYEQYF
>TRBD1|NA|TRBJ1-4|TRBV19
TGTGCCAGTAGCCCCCAGGGGGCAACTAATGAAAAACTGTTTTTT
CASSPQGATNEKLFF